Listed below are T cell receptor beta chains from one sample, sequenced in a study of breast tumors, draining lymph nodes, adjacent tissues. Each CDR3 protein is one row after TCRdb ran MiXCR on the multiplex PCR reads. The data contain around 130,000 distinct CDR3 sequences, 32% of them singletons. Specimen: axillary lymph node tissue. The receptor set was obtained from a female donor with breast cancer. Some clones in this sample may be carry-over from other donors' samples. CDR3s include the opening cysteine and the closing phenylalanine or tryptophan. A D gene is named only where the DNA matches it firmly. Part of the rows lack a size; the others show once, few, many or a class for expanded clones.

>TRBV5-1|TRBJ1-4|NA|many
CASSSGAENEKLFF
TGCGCCAGCAGCTCGGGTGCAGAAAATGAAAAACTGTTTTTT
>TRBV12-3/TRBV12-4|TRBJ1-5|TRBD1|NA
CASSPGGDRAYNEPQHF
TGTGCCAGCAGTCCCGGAGGGGACAGGGCCTACAATGAGCCCCAGCATTTT
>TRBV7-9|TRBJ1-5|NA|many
CASSLVGQPQHF
TGTGCCAGCAGCTTAGTTGGTCAGCCCCAGCATTTT
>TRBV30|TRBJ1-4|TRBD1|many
CAWSAWQGADEKLFF
TGTGCCTGGAGTGCCTGGCAGGGGGCGGATGAAAAACTGTTTTTT
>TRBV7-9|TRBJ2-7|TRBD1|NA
CASSNPGTGEHSYEQYF
TGTGCCAGCAGCAATCCTGGGACAGGGGAACACTCCTACGAGCAGTACTTC
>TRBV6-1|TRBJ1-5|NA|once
CASGPTGGGQPQHF
TGTGCCAGCGGGCCGACAGGAGGGGGTCAGCCCCAGCATTTT
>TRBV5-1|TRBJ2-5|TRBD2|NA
CASFTGFSGEQEAQYF
TGCGCCAGCTTTACCGGGTTTAGCGGGGAACAAGAGGCCCAGTACTTC
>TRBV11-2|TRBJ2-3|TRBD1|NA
CASSLQPPGQGPPDTQYF
TGTGCCAGCAGCTTACAACCACCGGGACAGGGACCTCCAGATACGCAGTATTTT
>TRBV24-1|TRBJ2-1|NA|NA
CATSVAGPYNEQSF
TGTGCCACCAGTGTGGCAGGGCCTTACAATGAGCAGTCCTTC
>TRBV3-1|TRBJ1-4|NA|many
CASSPFSRAEKLFF
TGTGCCAGCAGCCCTTTTTCTCGGGCTGAAAAACTGTTTTTT
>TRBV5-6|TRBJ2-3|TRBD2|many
CASSLARRGVLTDTQYF
TGTGCCAGCAGCTTGGCCCGGCGGGGGGTCTTAACAGATACGCAGTATTTT
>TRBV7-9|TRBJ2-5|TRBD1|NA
CASLGGTGVLETQYF
TGTGCCAGCCTGGGGGGGACAGGGGTCTTAGAGACCCAGTACTTC
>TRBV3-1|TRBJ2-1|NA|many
CASSQDPPGAGEQFF
TGTGCCAGCAGCCAAGATCCCCCAGGGGCCGGGGAGCAGTTCTTC
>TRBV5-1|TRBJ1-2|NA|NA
CASSQTNTRGNRGYTF
TGCGCCAGCAGCCAAACAAACACCAGGGGCAATCGGGGCTACACCTTC
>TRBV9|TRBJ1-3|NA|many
CASSVSSGNTIYF
TGTGCCAGCAGCGTGAGCTCTGGAAACACCATATATTTT
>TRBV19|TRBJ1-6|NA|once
CASRGQRNSPLHF
TGTGCCAGTAGAGGACAGCGTAATTCACCCCTCCACTTT
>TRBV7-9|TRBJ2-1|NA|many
CASSLEGHQFF
TGTGCCAGCAGCTTAGAAGGACATCAGTTCTTC
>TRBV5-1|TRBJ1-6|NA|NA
CASSKTGDDSPLHF
TGCGCCAGCAGCAAGACAGGTGACGATTCACCCCTCCACTTT
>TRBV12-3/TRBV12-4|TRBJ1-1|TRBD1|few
CASSLTAGGNTEAFF
TGTGCCAGCAGTCTGACCGCAGGGGGCAACACTGAAGCTTTCTTT
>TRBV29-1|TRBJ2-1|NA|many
CSPRWGPYNEQFF
TGCAGCCCCAGGTGGGGACCTTACAATGAGCAGTTCTTC
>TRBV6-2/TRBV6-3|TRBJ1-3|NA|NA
CASSEALSGNTIYF
TGTGCCAGCAGTGAAGCGCTCTCTGGAAACACCATATATTTT
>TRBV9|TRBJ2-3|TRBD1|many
CASSYGTGPTGTDTQYF
TGTGCCAGCAGCTACGGGACAGGCCCCACGGGCACAGATACGCAGTATTTT
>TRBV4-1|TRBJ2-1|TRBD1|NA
CASSQDRDRGPYNEQFF
TGTGCCAGCAGCCAAGATAGGGACAGGGGGCCTTACAATGAGCAGTTCTTC
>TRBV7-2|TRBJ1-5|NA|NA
CASSPAGSREPRHF
TGTGCCAGCAGCCCCGCAGGGTCACGGGAGCCCCGGCATTTT
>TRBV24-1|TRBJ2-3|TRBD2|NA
CATSDSNPSGAPSGTQYF
TGTGCCACCAGTGATTCGAATCCTAGCGGAGCTCCCTCGGGTACGCAGTATTTT
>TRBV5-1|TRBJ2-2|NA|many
CASSPGVEWITGELFF
TGCGCCAGCAGCCCGGGAGTAGAATGGATAACCGGGGAGCTGTTTTTT
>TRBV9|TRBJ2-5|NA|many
CASSAGTPGETQSF
TGTGCCAGCAGCGCCGGGACACCGGGCGAGACCCAGTCCTTC
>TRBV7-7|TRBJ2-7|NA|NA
CASSRDIGDYEQYF
TGTGCTAGCAGCCGGGACATCGGGGACTACGAGCAGTACTTC
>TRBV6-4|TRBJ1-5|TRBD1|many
CASSPGHRGYSNQPQHF
TGTGCCAGCAGTCCCGGACACAGGGGTTATAGCAATCAGCCCCAGCATTTT
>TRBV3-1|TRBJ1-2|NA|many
CASSQVTTNYGYTF
TGTGCCAGCAGCCAGGTCACAACTAACTATGGCTACACCTTC
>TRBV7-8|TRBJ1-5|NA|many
CASSPRRGQPQHF
TGTGCCAGCAGCCCCCGGCGGGGTCAGCCCCAGCATTTT
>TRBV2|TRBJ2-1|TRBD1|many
CASSESPGQSSYNEQFF
TGTGCCAGCAGTGAATCTCCGGGACAGAGCTCCTACAATGAGCAGTTCTTC
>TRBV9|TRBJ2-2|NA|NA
CASSVQPIDNTGELFF
TGTGCCAGCAGCGTGCAACCGATTGACAACACCGGGGAGCTGTTTTTT
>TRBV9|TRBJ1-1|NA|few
CASSVHTSNTEAFF
TGTGCCAGCAGCGTACATACAAGCAACACTGAAGCTTTCTTT
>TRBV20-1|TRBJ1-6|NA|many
CWVGSYNSPPHF
TGCTGGGTAGGCTCCTATAATTCACCCCCCCACTTT
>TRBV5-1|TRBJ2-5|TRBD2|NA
CASCPFSGSMRETQYF
TGCGCCAGCTGCCCTTTTAGCGGGAGTATGAGAGAGACCCAGTACTTC
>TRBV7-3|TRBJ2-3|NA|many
CASSLMRGEDTQYF
TGTGCCAGCAGCTTAATGCGGGGTGAAGATACGCAGTATTTT
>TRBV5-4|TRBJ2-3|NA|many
CASSQRYTDTQYF
TGTGCCAGCAGTCAGCGGTACACAGATACGCAGTATTTT
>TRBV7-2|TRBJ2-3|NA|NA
CASSIYLCSVAGTSGGHSTDTQYF
NA
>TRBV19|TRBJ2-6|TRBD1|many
CASMGQAYSGANVLTF
TGTGCCAGCATGGGACAGGCGTACTCTGGGGCCAACGTCCTGACTTTC
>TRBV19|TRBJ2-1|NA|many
CASKDQGGGRNEQFF
TGTGCCAGTAAAGACCAGGGGGGGGGCCGCAATGAGCAGTTCTTC
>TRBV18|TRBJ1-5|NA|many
CASSPRQGNQPQHF
TGTGCCAGCTCACCTAGACAGGGCAATCAGCCCCAGCATTTT
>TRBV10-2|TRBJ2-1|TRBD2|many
CASSEAVAGVNEQFF
TGCGCCAGCAGTGAGGCTGTAGCGGGGGTCAATGAGCAGTTCTTC
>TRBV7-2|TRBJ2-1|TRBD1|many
CASSPGGDQFF
TGTGCCAGCAGCCCAGGGGGAGACCAGTTCTTC
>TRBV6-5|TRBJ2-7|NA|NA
CANGHSQGSGYEQYF
TGTGCCAACGGTCACTCGCAAGGTTCTGGTTACGAGCAGTACTTC
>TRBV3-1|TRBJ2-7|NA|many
CASSQEGAAGEQYF
TGTGCCAGCAGCCAAGAAGGGGCCGCAGGCGAGCAGTACTTC
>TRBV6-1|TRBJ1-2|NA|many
CASSERQMYYGYTF
TGTGCCAGCAGTGAGCGACAGATGTACTATGGCTACACCTTC